This is a list of T cell receptor beta chains from one sample in a study of technical replicates of blood from several donors. The method was immunoSEQ multiplex PCR; TCRdb's version includes in-frame clones alone and lacks a portion of them. In the table there are approximately 70,000 clones, around 91% of which are singletons. The sample consisted of T cells isolated from PBMCs. Receptors originate from a human donor in good health. Both conserved end residues are part of each CDR3. D genes are given only for firm matches. Not all rows give a size; the values are once, few, many and, for expanded clones, a class.

clone size: once
D gene: NA
V gene: TRBV5-1
J gene: TRBJ2-3
CDR3 DNA: TGCGCCAGCAGCTTGGGAGCGGCAGGTGGCACAGATACGCAGTATTTT
CDR3 protein: CASSLGAAGGTDTQYF

clone size: NA
D gene: TRBD2
V gene: TRBV28
J gene: TRBJ2-7
CDR3 DNA: TGTGCCAGCAGTCCACAGGGACTAGCCCCCTACGAGCAGTACTTC
CDR3 protein: CASSPQGLAPYEQYF

clone size: once
D gene: TRBD2
V gene: TRBV27
J gene: TRBJ2-2
CDR3 DNA: TGTGCCAGCACCCTTGCAGGGTGGCTAGCGGGAGAAGGGCGGAACACCGGGGAGCTGTTTTTT
CDR3 protein: CASTLAGWLAGEGRNTGELFF

clone size: NA
D gene: NA
V gene: TRBV5-4
J gene: TRBJ2-3
CDR3 DNA: TGTGCCAGCAGCTTGTGGGCAGGCACAGATACGCAGTATTTT
CDR3 protein: CASSLWAGTDTQYF

clone size: NA
D gene: NA
V gene: TRBV11-2
J gene: TRBJ1-4
CDR3 DNA: TGTGCCAGCAGCTTAGTTCAGAATGAAAAACTGTTTTTT
CDR3 protein: CASSLVQNEKLFF

clone size: NA
D gene: TRBD1
V gene: TRBV28
J gene: TRBJ2-1
CDR3 DNA: TGTGCCAGCGGTTTCGGACTCAGGGGGAATGAGCAGTTCTTC
CDR3 protein: CASGFGLRGNEQFF

clone size: once
D gene: NA
V gene: TRBV29-1
J gene: TRBJ2-3
CDR3 DNA: TGCAGCGTCTCACGAATAGCGGATATCACAGATACGCAGTATTTT
CDR3 protein: CSVSRIADITDTQYF

clone size: NA
D gene: NA
V gene: TRBV6-1
J gene: TRBJ2-5
CDR3 DNA: TGTGCCAGCAGAGGCCAGGGGGAGACCCAGTACTTC
CDR3 protein: CASRGQGETQYF

clone size: NA
D gene: NA
V gene: TRBV10-2
J gene: TRBJ2-1
CDR3 DNA: TGCGCCAGCAGTGAGCTAAATGAGCAGTTCTTC
CDR3 protein: CASSELNEQFF

clone size: NA
D gene: TRBD2
V gene: TRBV4-3
J gene: TRBJ2-3
CDR3 DNA: TGCGCCGGAAGGACTAGCGGGAGACAGGGAGATACGCAGTATTTT
CDR3 protein: CAGRTSGRQGDTQYF

clone size: NA
D gene: TRBD1
V gene: TRBV18
J gene: TRBJ1-1
CDR3 DNA: TGTGCCAGCTCACCTTGGACAGGGGACGGGGACACTGAAGCTTTCTTT
CDR3 protein: CASSPWTGDGDTEAFF

clone size: NA
D gene: TRBD2
V gene: TRBV7-2
J gene: TRBJ2-7
CDR3 DNA: TGTGCCAGCAGCCAACAATGGACTAGCTCCTACGAGCAGTACTTC
CDR3 protein: CASSQQWTSSYEQYF

clone size: NA
D gene: NA
V gene: TRBV9
J gene: TRBJ1-2
CDR3 DNA: TGTGCCAGCGGAGGGGAGACTGGGGTCTATGGCTACACCTTC
CDR3 protein: CASGGETGVYGYTF

clone size: NA
D gene: NA
V gene: TRBV5-1
J gene: TRBJ2-7
CDR3 DNA: TGCGCCAGCAGCTTGAGTGTTGGGCACAACTACGAGCAGTACTTC
CDR3 protein: CASSLSVGHNYEQYF

clone size: NA
D gene: TRBD2
V gene: TRBV6-1
J gene: TRBJ2-1
CDR3 DNA: TGTGCCAGCAGAAAGGGGAGGGAGGACAATGAGCAGTTCTTC
CDR3 protein: CASRKGREDNEQFF

clone size: NA
D gene: NA
V gene: TRBV11-1
J gene: TRBJ1-3
CDR3 DNA: TGTGCCAGCAGCTATAGACAGGCCGACACCATATATTTT
CDR3 protein: CASSYRQADTIYF

clone size: NA
D gene: NA
V gene: TRBV7-6
J gene: TRBJ2-6
CDR3 DNA: TGTGCCAGCAGACTCTCTGGGGCCAACGTCCTGACTTTC
CDR3 protein: CASRLSGANVLTF

clone size: NA
D gene: NA
V gene: TRBV6-6
J gene: TRBJ2-7
CDR3 DNA: TGTGCCAGCAATGGACAAACCTACGAGCAGTACTTC
CDR3 protein: CASNGQTYEQYF

clone size: NA
D gene: NA
V gene: TRBV9
J gene: TRBJ1-1
CDR3 DNA: TGTGCCAGCAGCGTAGGAGGGGGGGAGAATATGAACACTGAAGCTTTCTTT
CDR3 protein: CASSVGGGENMNTEAFF

clone size: once
D gene: NA
V gene: TRBV7-2
J gene: TRBJ1-2
CDR3 DNA: TGTGCCAGCAGCTTAGCGTCCGGGGGTGATTGGAATGGCTACACCTTC
CDR3 protein: CASSLASGGDWNGYTF

clone size: NA
D gene: NA
V gene: TRBV7-7
J gene: TRBJ2-5
CDR3 DNA: TGTGCCAGCAGCCCACCCGGTAGAGAGACCCAGTACTTC
CDR3 protein: CASSPPGRETQYF

clone size: NA
D gene: NA
V gene: TRBV6-5
J gene: TRBJ2-2
CDR3 DNA: TGTGCCAGACCTACGGACAGGAGGGAAGCCGGGGAGCTGTTTTTT
CDR3 protein: CARPTDRREAGELFF

clone size: NA
D gene: TRBD2
V gene: TRBV19
J gene: TRBJ2-7
CDR3 DNA: TGTGCCAGCAAACTAGCGGGAGCCCACGAGCAGTACTTC
CDR3 protein: CASKLAGAHEQYF

clone size: NA
D gene: TRBD2
V gene: TRBV7-8
J gene: TRBJ2-7
CDR3 DNA: TGTGCCAGCAGCTCTAGACTAGCGGGAGGGGGCCACGAGCAGTACTTC
CDR3 protein: CASSSRLAGGGHEQYF

clone size: NA
D gene: NA
V gene: TRBV5-6
J gene: TRBJ2-7
CDR3 DNA: TGTGCCAGCAGCTTGGGGGCAGTCTTTCCCTACGAGCAGTACTTC
CDR3 protein: CASSLGAVFPYEQYF

clone size: once
D gene: NA
V gene: TRBV29-1
J gene: TRBJ2-5
CDR3 DNA: TGCAGCGTTGTACGGAGCGGAGAGACCCAGTACTTC
CDR3 protein: CSVVRSGETQYF

clone size: NA
D gene: NA
V gene: TRBV28
J gene: TRBJ2-7
CDR3 DNA: TGTGCCAGCAGTTTGCCGGGACAACCCTACGAGCAGTACTTC
CDR3 protein: CASSLPGQPYEQYF

clone size: NA
D gene: TRBD1
V gene: TRBV11-1
J gene: TRBJ1-1
CDR3 DNA: TGTGCCAGCAGCGAAAACAGGGGCAAAGCTTTCTTT
CDR3 protein: CASSENRGKAFF

clone size: NA
D gene: TRBD1
V gene: TRBV30
J gene: TRBJ1-2
CDR3 DNA: TGTGCCTGGGTTAGACAGGGTTCGGCCTATGGCTACACCTTC
CDR3 protein: CAWVRQGSAYGYTF

clone size: NA
D gene: TRBD2
V gene: TRBV9
J gene: TRBJ2-1
CDR3 DNA: TGTGCCAGCAGCGTAGCCCCGCTAGCGGGAGTTGTTGAGCAGTTCTTC
CDR3 protein: CASSVAPLAGVVEQFF

clone size: NA
D gene: TRBD2
V gene: TRBV29-1
J gene: TRBJ2-1
CDR3 DNA: TGCAGCGTTGAAGATCTAGCGGGAGTAAGTGAGCAGTTCTTC
CDR3 protein: CSVEDLAGVSEQFF

clone size: NA
D gene: TRBD1
V gene: TRBV4-3
J gene: TRBJ2-1
CDR3 DNA: TGCGCCAGCAGCCAGGCCCGGGACAGGGACCCTGAGCAGTTCTTC
CDR3 protein: CASSQARDRDPEQFF

clone size: NA
D gene: TRBD2
V gene: TRBV6-1
J gene: TRBJ2-1
CDR3 DNA: TGTGCCAGCAGAGCTCTCACGGGGGGGAACAATGAGCAGTTCTTC
CDR3 protein: CASRALTGGNNEQFF

clone size: NA
D gene: TRBD1
V gene: TRBV28
J gene: TRBJ1-2
CDR3 DNA: TGTGCCAGCAGTTTATCGAACAGGGGGAATGGCTACACCTTC
CDR3 protein: CASSLSNRGNGYTF

clone size: NA
D gene: NA
V gene: TRBV10-3
J gene: TRBJ1-3
CDR3 DNA: TGTGCCATCACAACAGGATCAGGAAACACCATATATTTT
CDR3 protein: CAITTGSGNTIYF

clone size: once
D gene: TRBD1
V gene: TRBV27
J gene: TRBJ1-2
CDR3 DNA: TGTGCCAGCAGTTTAACCGGACAGGGGCCGAACTATGGCTACACCTTC
CDR3 protein: CASSLTGQGPNYGYTF

clone size: once
D gene: TRBD1
V gene: TRBV7-2
J gene: TRBJ1-1
CDR3 DNA: TGTGCCAGCAGCTTGACAGGGAATAGGGACACTGAAGCTTTCTTT
CDR3 protein: CASSLTGNRDTEAFF

clone size: NA
D gene: NA
V gene: TRBV25-1
J gene: TRBJ1-1
CDR3 DNA: TGTGCCAGCAGGAGAGGCATGAACACTGAAGCTTTCTTT
CDR3 protein: CASRRGMNTEAFF

clone size: NA
D gene: NA
V gene: TRBV15
J gene: TRBJ1-1
CDR3 DNA: TGTGCCACCAGCAGAGCACAGCTAACTGAAGCTTTCTTT
CDR3 protein: CATSRAQLTEAFF

clone size: NA
D gene: NA
V gene: TRBV6-5
J gene: TRBJ1-1
CDR3 DNA: TGTGCCAGCAGTTCCGGGGGGGGGAACACTGAAGCTTTCTTT
CDR3 protein: CASSSGGGNTEAFF

clone size: NA
D gene: TRBD2
V gene: TRBV7-2
J gene: TRBJ2-1
CDR3 DNA: TGTGCCAGCAGCCACGGGACTAGCGGGAGGGCCGACAATGAGCAGTTCTTC
CDR3 protein: CASSHGTSGRADNEQFF

clone size: NA
D gene: TRBD1
V gene: TRBV4-1
J gene: TRBJ1-1
CDR3 DNA: TGCGCCAGCAGCCAAGACGCAGGGGGAGCTTTCTTT
CDR3 protein: CASSQDAGGAFF

clone size: few
D gene: TRBD1
V gene: TRBV5-4
J gene: TRBJ1-1
CDR3 DNA: TGTGCCAGCAGCTTACAGGGGCCCACTGAAGCTTTCTTT
CDR3 protein: CASSLQGPTEAFF

clone size: NA
D gene: TRBD1
V gene: TRBV28
J gene: TRBJ2-5
CDR3 DNA: TGTGCCAGCAGTGGGGAGCCTAGAGGGGGCAAAGAGACCCAGTACTTC
CDR3 protein: CASSGEPRGGKETQYF

clone size: NA
D gene: TRBD1
V gene: TRBV18
J gene: TRBJ1-3
CDR3 DNA: TGTGCCAGCTCGCTCACCCTTCCGGGACAGGCACCTTACTCTGGAAACACCATATATTTT
CDR3 protein: CASSLTLPGQAPYSGNTIYF

clone size: once
D gene: NA
V gene: TRBV11-2
J gene: TRBJ1-2
CDR3 DNA: TGTGCCAGCAGCGGCCACGGGATCTTTGGCTACACCTTC
CDR3 protein: CASSGHGIFGYTF

clone size: few
D gene: NA
V gene: TRBV9
J gene: TRBJ1-5
CDR3 DNA: TGTGCCAGCAGCTCCTTGGCGGGCAATCAGCCCCAGCATTTT
CDR3 protein: CASSSLAGNQPQHF

clone size: NA
D gene: NA
V gene: TRBV5-4
J gene: TRBJ2-1
CDR3 DNA: TGTGCCAGCAGCTTGGACCAACAGGGTCTTGAGCAGTTCTTC
CDR3 protein: CASSLDQQGLEQFF

clone size: NA
D gene: TRBD1
V gene: TRBV19
J gene: TRBJ2-2
CDR3 DNA: TGTGCCAGTAGTACGGACAGGAAAAACACCGGGGAGCTGTTTTTT
CDR3 protein: CASSTDRKNTGELFF

clone size: NA
D gene: TRBD1
V gene: TRBV4-3
J gene: TRBJ2-2
CDR3 DNA: TGCGCCAGCAGCCAAGGCACAGGGGGCGCGAGGACCGGGGAGCTGTTTTTT
CDR3 protein: CASSQGTGGARTGELFF

clone size: once
D gene: TRBD2
V gene: TRBV19
J gene: TRBJ2-3
CDR3 DNA: TGTGCCAGTAGCGAAACGAAAAGACTAGCTGCAGATACGCAGTATTTT
CDR3 protein: CASSETKRLAADTQYF

clone size: NA
D gene: TRBD1
V gene: TRBV7-8
J gene: TRBJ1-5
CDR3 DNA: TGTGCCAGCAGCGCAGGGGGTCTTAATCAGCCCCAGCATTTT
CDR3 protein: CASSAGGLNQPQHF

clone size: NA
D gene: TRBD1
V gene: TRBV7-2
J gene: TRBJ2-3
CDR3 DNA: TGTGCCAGCAGCTTAGTTGGACAGGGTGAATTAACAGATACGCAGTATTTT
CDR3 protein: CASSLVGQGELTDTQYF

clone size: NA
D gene: TRBD2
V gene: TRBV23-1
J gene: TRBJ2-7
CDR3 DNA: TGCGCCAGCAGTCAATCATCCCCTAGCGGGAGGCCCTACGAGCAGTACTTC
CDR3 protein: CASSQSSPSGRPYEQYF

clone size: NA
D gene: NA
V gene: TRBV6-5
J gene: TRBJ1-4
CDR3 DNA: TGTGCCAGCGGAGGGTCGGCTGAAAAACTGTTTTTT
CDR3 protein: CASGGSAEKLFF

clone size: NA
D gene: NA
V gene: TRBV11-2
J gene: TRBJ2-1
CDR3 DNA: TGTGCCAGCAGCTCCAAATCAACTAGTACCACCTACAATGAGCAGTTCTTC
CDR3 protein: CASSSKSTSTTYNEQFF